The 7 T cell receptor beta chains presented below share a single source sample, sequenced in a study of CD8+ T cells in alopecia areata. TCR sequencing used cDNA made by reverse transcription of extracted RNA. TCRdb's copy holds only in-frame clones and misses some; the assay was immunoSEQ multiplex PCR. The sample gives about 140,000 clones, around half of which show up once; 15% is in the top ten. Stated treatment: oral pan-JAK inhibitor, 5-10 mg twice daily. The material was CD8+ T cells sorted from blood, obtained at week 4, from a patient treated with tofacitinib. These receptors were collected from a human donor with alopecia areata.

The chain employs TRBV25-1 and TRBJ1-2; D call uncertain. Between the trimmed V and J ends, which lost 4 bases and 5 bases, there was a span of 11 bases. CDR3 length equals 13 residues. The germline V gene encodes CDR1 MGHDK and CDR2 SYGVNS. The CDR3 loop reads CASSAVYGYGYTF. DNA for the CDR3: TGTGCCAGCAGTGCCGTCTACGGATATGGCTACACCTTC.

This rearrangement joins TRBV9 to TRBJ1-1; a weak D match, TRBD1 (5 bases). This CDR3 contains 14 residues. The germline gives CDR1 SGDLS, CDR2 YYNGEE. V gave up 3 bases and J gave up 0 bases, with 9 bases separating them. The CDR3 sequence: CASSARGVNTEAFF. CDR3 nucleotides: TGTGCCAGCAGCGCCCGGGGGGTGAACACTGAAGCTTTCTTT.

The chain carries TRBV13 and TRBJ1-2; a weak D match, TRBD1 (6 bases). This CDR3 spans 13 amino acids. V was trimmed by 1 base and J by 3 bases, leaving 6 bases between them. The V gene's germline CDR1 is PRHDT and CDR2 FYEKMQ (reference sequence). The CDR3 DNA is TGTGCCAGCAGCTTAGACAGGGACTATGGCTACACCTTC. This encodes CASSLDRDYGYTF.

This clone has more than one count but fewer than ten. The chain recombines TRBV30 with TRBJ2-7, with D possibly TRBD2 on 7 matching bases. V was trimmed by 1 base and J by 1 base, leaving 11 bases between them. Germline V lookup: CDR1 GTSNPN, CDR2 SVGIG (reference sequence). The CDR3 runs to 14 residues. The chain's CDR3 is CAWSAGGRSYEQYF. DNA for the CDR3: TGTGCCTGGAGTGCCGGGGGGCGGTCCTACGAGCAGTACTTC. Using reference TRBV30 and TRBJ2-7 for the parts outside the CDR3, the full variable domain is SQTIHQWPATLVQPVGSPLSLECTVEGTSNPNLYWYRQAAGRGLQLLFYSVGIGQISSEVPQNLSASRPQDRQFILSSKKLLLSDSGFYLCAWSAGGRSYEQYFGPGTRLTVT.

The sample holds a few counts of this clone. The V call is TRBV27, the J call TRBJ1-6; 7 bases match TRBD1. In germline, CDR1 is MNHEY, CDR2 SMNVEV (reference sequence). Losses at the gene ends were 3 bases for V and 10 bases for J; bases not matched to a gene: 9. CDR3 length: 15 amino acids. The CDR3 bases are TGTGCCAGCAGTTTGGGGCAGGGGGTTAGCTCACCCCTCCACTTT. Encoded protein: CASSLGQGVSSPLHF.

The V gene is TRBV11-2, the J gene TRBJ1-2, with 7 bases identical to TRBD1. The CDR3 loop spans 15 amino acids. Trimming cost V 5 bases and J 4 bases; bases outside gene matches: 10. Per germline, CDR1 SGHAT and CDR2 FQNNGV. The CDR3 DNA reads TGTGCCAGCAGCACAAGACAGGGCAACTTCTATGGCTACACCTTC. Protein: CASSTRQGNFYGYTF.

The rearrangement joins TRBV4-3 to TRBJ2-7; TRBD2 agrees at 8 bases. The junction had 5 bases not matched to a gene; V was cut back by 4 bases and J by 3 bases. This CDR3 spans 14 amino acids. Germline CDR1 LGHNA, CDR2 YSLEER. CDR3 sequence (DNA): TGCGCCAGCAGCCCAGGGACTAGTGGCTACGAGCAGTACTTC. Protein: CASSPGTSGYEQYF.